Described below is a single TCR beta chain sequence and its context. The sample contains more than one DNA sequence encoding this CDR3. Germline CDR1 MNHNY, CDR2 SVGAGI (reference sequence). Trimming took 5 bases from V and 1 from J, leaving 6 bases between them. This CDR3 spans 12 amino acids. This table comes from immunoSEQ multiplex PCR, and its TCRdb copy is limited to in-frame clones, with some not included. The sample lists about 200,000 clones, roughly 80% occurring once. The data belong to a study of blood T cell repertoires in COVID-19. Study at large: Researchers got acute and convalescent COVID-19 samples from the United States, Italy and Spain.

The chain combines TRBV6-6 with TRBJ2-7; D might be TRBD2 (5 bases). Sequencing input: peripheral blood. The TCR was taken from a woman older than 75 with acute or convalescent COVID-19. The chain's CDR3 is CASSGLSYEQYF. The CDR3 DNA follows: TGTGCCAGCAGTGGACTGTCCTACGAGCAGTACTTC.